The present T cell receptor (beta chain) was sequenced within a study of cytomegalovirus exposure and HLA in healthy donors. PCR was performed using 60 Vbeta and 13 Jbeta primers. The protocol was immunoSEQ multiplex PCR, while the TCRdb copy is restricted to in-frame clones and leaves out a portion. The table records about 200,000 clones, 75% to 85% of them present only once. Germline CDR1 reads SGHTS; CDR2 reads YDEGEE. The CDR3 has 13 residues. V was clipped by 1 base and J by 7 bases, with 11 bases between them. The chain links TRBV5-8 to TRBJ1-2; D gene uncertain. The TCR comes from a woman aged 40 to 50 in good health and CMV-seronegative. Specimen: PBMCs. The CDR3 DNA sequence: TGTGCCAGCAGCTTGACGGGGTGGGGTGGCTACACCTTC. Amino acid sequence: CASSLTGWGGYTF.